One and the same sample provided the 18 T cell receptor beta chains below, sequenced in a study of T cells in Graves' hyperthyroidism and ophthalmopathy. TCR beta CDR3 sequences were amplified from RNA transcripts. A set of HTBI primers served as the primers for a first-round RT-PCR of the TCR CDR3. TCRdb analysed the multiplex PCR reads with MiXCR anew, one entry per CDR3 protein. The repertoire has 500,000 to 600,000 distinct CDR3 sequences, more than 45% of them found once; the top ten carry around 19%. Sequencing input: peripheral blood or thyroid tissue (not recorded which). The receptors were gathered from an adult woman with Graves' disease, either hyperthyroidism or ophthalmopathy (not recorded which).

The chain recombines TRBV20-1 with TRBJ2-5; D is perhaps TRBD2 (5 bases). Trimming shortened V by 2 bases and J by 1 base, and 8 bases separated the two germline ends. The CDR3 runs to 13 residues. CDR1 is DFQATT and CDR2 is SNEGSKA in the germline V gene (reference sequence). The CDR3 sequence is CSARPGSQETQYF. In nucleotides, the CDR3 is TGCAGTGCTAGACCGGGGAGCCAAGAGACCCAGTACTTC.

A note on this clonotype: A junction boundary mismatches the germline segment, possibly from a read error. V is TRBV6-5 and J is TRBJ2-6, with TRBD1 matching over 12 bases. This CDR3 spans 15 amino acids. CDR1 and CDR2 (germline): MNHEY, SVGAGI. The CDR3: CASSNSGTGGDVLTF. CDR3 nucleotide sequence: TGTGCCAGCAGTAACTCCGGGACAGGGGGCGACGTCCTGACTTTC.

The gene calls are TRBV10-3 and TRBJ1-3; possible D gene TRBD1, 5 bases. CDR1 is ENHRY and CDR2 is SYGVKD in the germline V gene. The CDR3 sequence is 15 residues long. Trimming removed 2 bases at V and 5 bases at J, with 13 bases between. CDR3: CAISEKGHPRNTIYF. The CDR3, as DNA: TGTGCCATCAGTGAGAAAGGACACCCTCGAAACACCATATATTTT.

This clonotype showed up many times. The chain has TRBV20-1 and TRBJ1-2; D may be TRBD1 (6 bases). The CDR3 sequence is 16 residues long. The V gene lost 5 bases and the J gene lost 6 bases, with 25 bases spanning the gap. The V gene's germline CDR1 is DFQATT and CDR2 SNEGSKA (reference sequence). In nucleotides, the CDR3 is TGCAGTGCTCCCATAGGGGGGGGGTTTCTCAGGCATGGCTACACCTTC. Translating it yields CSAPIGGGFLRHGYTF.

The V and J genes are TRBV10-3 and TRBJ2-7, with 9 bases lining up with TRBD2. With 4 bases clipped from V and 0 bases from J, the junction kept 7 bases outside the gene matches. The CDR3 sequence is 16 residues long. CDR1 and CDR2 (germline): ENHRY, SYGVKD. CDR3 residues: CAISGATSGFSYEQYF. CDR3 sequence (DNA): TGTGCCATCAGTGGAGCGACTAGCGGATTCTCCTACGAGCAGTACTTC.

This clonotype was counted at least ten times. This chain links TRBV30 with TRBJ1-5, with D unclear. Germline V gene data show CDR1 as GTSNPN and CDR2 as SVGIG (reference sequence). V shed 5 bases and J shed 6 bases, with 11 bases lying between them. The CDR3 runs to 12 residues. CDR3 nucleotide sequence: TGTGCCTGGGCTTACCCACTTCAGCCCCAGCATTTT. Residues: CAWAYPLQPQHF.

Concerning this clonotype: A read error may produce the germline difference seen at one junction end. Written as DNA, the CDR3 is TGTGCCACCAGCAGAGGCCACTCGACAAGCATTACCGCTGGAAATACCATATATTTT. Translation gives CATSRGHSTSITAGNTIYF. The rearrangement links TRBV15 to TRBJ1-3; D unresolved. The CDR3 has 19 amino acids. Looked up from germline, CDR1 is LNHNV and CDR2 is YYDKDF (reference sequence).

CDR3 bases: TGTGCCAGCAGCGGACCGGGCTCAGGAAACACCATATATTTT. This sequence encodes CASSGPGSGNTIYF. The rearrangement uses TRBV9 and TRBJ1-3; no reliable D call. The length of the CDR3 is 14 residues. Trimming removed 3 bases from V and 4 bases from J, with 11 bases in between. Looked up from germline, CDR1 is SGDLS and CDR2 is YYNGEE.

This clonotype was observed at least ten times. The J gene is TRBJ1-2, the V gene TRBV19, with D possibly being TRBD1 (5 bases). V lost 5 bases and J 4 bases, leaving 32 bases between the germline ends. CDR3 length equals 20 residues. CDR1 LNHDA and CDR2 SQIVND come from the germline V gene (reference sequence). The CDR3 bases are TGTGCCAGTAGTCCCTACCTAGGTGGGACGGACCCGAAGCGGAGCTATGGCTACACCTTC. Translated, it gives CASSPYLGGTDPKRSYGYTF.

The chain employs TRBV5-1 and TRBJ1-2; 10 bases are a match to TRBD1. The CDR3 runs 14 residues. The germline CDR1 and CDR2 sequences are SGHRS and YFSETQ. Trimming at V came to 4 bases and at J to 6 bases, leaving 6 bases not matched to a gene. CDR3 bases: TGCGCCAGCAGCATGGGACAGGGGAGCCATGGCTACACCTTC. Translated: CASSMGQGSHGYTF. Supplemented by reference TRBV5-1 and TRBJ1-2, the full variable domain reads KAGVTQTPRYLIKTRGQQVTLSCSPISGHRSVSWYQQTPGQGLQFLFEYFSETQRNKGNFPGRFSGRQFSNSRSEMNVSTLELGDSALYLCASSMGQGSHGYTFGSGTRLTVV.

This clonotype was found many times. The chain links TRBV9 to TRBJ1-3; a possible D gene is TRBD1 (5 bases). Trimming removed 5 bases from V and 0 bases from J, with 15 bases in between. The CDR3 is 16 amino acids. The germline CDR1 and CDR2 sequences are SGDLS and YYNGEE. CDR3 region: CASRADKDPSGNTIYF. In DNA, the CDR3 is TGTGCCAGCAGAGCGGACAAGGATCCCTCTGGAAACACCATATATTTT.

This clonotype was detected ten times or more. CDR3 nucleotide sequence: TGTGCCAGCAGCGATGGGGGGGGTATGAACACTGAAGCTTTCTTT. Translation: CASSDGGGMNTEAFF. The V gene is TRBV9, the J gene TRBJ1-1; a possible D gene is TRBD1 (5 bases). The germline V gene encodes CDR1 SGDLS and CDR2 YYNGEE. The CDR3 is 15 amino acids. The ends were cut back, 3 bases at V and 0 bases at J, with 12 bases in the middle. Together with reference TRBV9 and TRBJ1-1, the CDR3 gives the full variable domain: DSGVTQTPKHLITATGQRVTLRCSPRSGDLSVYWYQQSLDQGLQFLIQYYNGEERAKGNILERFSAQQFPDLHSELNLSSLELGDSALYFCASSDGGGMNTEAFFGQGTRLTVV.

There are many counts of this clonotype. CDR3 protein: CASSLAGTGAEGQPQHF. The CDR3 nucleotides read TGTGCCAGCAGCTTAGCGGGGACAGGGGCTGAGGGACAGCCCCAGCATTTT. The V call is TRBV7-8, the J call TRBJ1-5; TRBD1 aligns across 10 bases. CDR3 size: 17 residues. The V and J ends lost 0 bases and 7 bases, in that order; junction bases with no gene match: 9. In germline, CDR1 is SGHVS, CDR2 FQNEAQ.

This clonotype was found many times. This sequence joins TRBV7-9 and TRBJ1-3, with 7 nucleotides matching TRBD1. The CDR3 is 15 amino acids. CDR1 is SEHNR, CDR2 FQNEAQ, per germline (reference sequence). J was trimmed by 3 bases and V by 6 bases; bases with no gene match: 8. CDR3 loop: CASSSLTGVGNTIYF. The CDR3 nucleotides read TGTGCCAGCAGTTCACTAACAGGGGTTGGAAACACCATATATTTT.

Ten or more counts support this clonotype. Possible read error: a much larger clone is one base away. The CDR3 loop is CASGRGGPGELFF. The CDR3 region has the DNA TGTGCTAGCGGCCGGGGGGGGCCCGGGGAGCTGTTTTTT. This rearrangement joins TRBV7-7 to TRBJ2-2, with 8 positions matching TRBD2. The CDR3 has 13 amino acids. Germline V lookup: CDR1 SSHAT, CDR2 FNYEAQ (reference sequence).

The chain uses TRBV29-1 and TRBJ2-7; the match to TRBD2 covers 8 bases. Unmatched junction bases numbered 4, after V lost 6 bases and J lost 0 bases. Germline CDR1 and CDR2: SQVTM and ANQGSEA. The length of the CDR3 is 13 residues. Here the CDR3 DNA reads TGCAGCGTGGCACTAGCGGCCTCCTACGAGCAGTACTTC. Translating it yields CSVALAASYEQYF.

This clonotype was recorded at least ten times. CDR3 in amino acids: CASGPSGNTIYF. The CDR3 DNA follows: TGTGCCAGCGGACCCTCTGGAAACACCATATATTTT. This chain uses TRBV28 with TRBJ1-3; no clear D gene. V was pared by 8 bases and J by 0 bases, with 5 bases between. Germline CDR1 MDHEN, CDR2 SYDVKM. CDR3 length: 12 residues.

The rearrangement links TRBV2 to TRBJ2-2; D uncertain. Trimming cost V 3 bases and J 4 bases, with 9 bases left between them. There are 14 residues in the CDR3. Germline CDR1 SNHLY, CDR2 FYNNEI. CDR3 loop: CASSDQVGTGELFF. The DNA for the CDR3 is TGTGCCAGCAGTGACCAAGTGGGCACCGGGGAGCTGTTTTTT.